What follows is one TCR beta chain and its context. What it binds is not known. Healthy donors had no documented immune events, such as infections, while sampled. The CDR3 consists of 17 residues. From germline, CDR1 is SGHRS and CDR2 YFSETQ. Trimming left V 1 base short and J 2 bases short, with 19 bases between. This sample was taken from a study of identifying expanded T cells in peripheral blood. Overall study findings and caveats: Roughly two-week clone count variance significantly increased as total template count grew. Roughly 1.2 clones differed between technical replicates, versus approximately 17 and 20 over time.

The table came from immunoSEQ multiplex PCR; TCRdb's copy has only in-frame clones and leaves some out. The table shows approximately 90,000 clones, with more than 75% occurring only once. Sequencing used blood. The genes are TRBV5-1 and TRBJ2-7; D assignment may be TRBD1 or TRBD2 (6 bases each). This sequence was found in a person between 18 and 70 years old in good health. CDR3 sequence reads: CASSLIGLGGRTYEQYF. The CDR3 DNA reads TGCGCCAGCAGCTTGATCGGTTTGGGGGGCAGGACCTACGAGCAGTACTTC.